Described below is a single T cell receptor beta chain sequence and its context. The clone's antigen remains unknown. Base qualities are not at hand, and no much larger clone is one base apart. This sample is part of a study of shared clonotypes between healthy human individuals (dated by TCRdb to the early 2020s). Notes on the research overall: The cohort comprised a couple of women and a few men aged 18 to 49 years. Between about 0.8 and 9 billion PBMCs per donor were obtained by leukapheresis. To increase sequencing depth and limit assay-specific biases, TCR repertoire library preparation and sequencing were carried out by different laboratories using diverse techniques. For each donor, three plates each were used for CD4 naive and CD4 memory, two plates were used for CD8 naive, and one plate was used for CD8 memory. Blood TCR repertoires of about five healthy adults were deeply sequenced to estimate repertoire size and the extent of clonotype sharing between individuals. Study-level results and caveats: Sharing across several donors was observed for about 5% of naive CD4, under 4% of naive CD8, 2% to 2.5% of memory CD4, and less than 0.45% of memory CD8 clonotypes. Sampling was restricted to blood, and TCR repertoires in tissues likely differ from the TCR repertoires found in blood. Even with the large sequencing depth, rarefaction of the sorted-subset datasets indicated that sequencing was incomplete. Naive subsets generally had larger estimated clonotype richness than memory subsets did. Because the study included only a small number of donors, the genetic and exposure-history diversity represented was limited. Based on pairwise subsampling, the degree of clonotype sharing among donors was expected to be affected by sequencing depth. Clonotypes shared by all four sorted-subset donors showed higher generation probabilities than non-shared clonotypes.

There are 17 amino acids in the CDR3, from cysteine to phenylalanine inclusive. Only the CDR3 portion is preserved as DNA: 51 bases, with reading frame beginning at the first base. CDR1 SGHRS and CDR2 YFSETQ are derived from the germline V gene. V is reduced by 0 bases and J by 0 bases, leaving a spacing of 12 bases between them. Using the deep immunoSEQ assay, multiplex PCR amplified TCR CDR3 regions from genomic DNA. For each cell subset, the extracted genomic DNA was distributed evenly across all wells of several immunoSEQ 96-well plates, and each plate served as one replicate. For sorted subsets, each replicate PCR was loaded with roughly 190 ng genomic DNA, equivalent to 30,000 or so T cell genomes. Purified libraries were quantified with a Qubit 3.0 fluorometer, sized on a Bioanalyzer 2100, and re-quantified with the KAPA Library Quantification kit. A separate single-read 150-cycle Illumina NextSeq 550 flow cell was used to sequence each immunoSEQ 96-well plate. The paper's processing steps were these. Because the immunoSEQ output included only junctional sequences and no quality scores, the filtering could not be the same as the filtering used for full-length reads. Sequences were annotated with PyIR, a Python wrapper for IgBLAST v1.9, using IMGT germline references to assign V/J genes and CDR3. Reads were filtered out if the reads had weak V/J assignments (E-value above 1e-6), no CDR3, stop codons, out-of-frame junctions, or ambiguous translated residues. V3J clonotypes were defined by identical inferred V gene, J gene, and CDR3 amino acid sequence. Percentage overlap between repertoires was computed as shared unique clonotypes divided by the size of the smaller repertoire. Richness of each repertoire was evaluated using RTK rarefaction, the Chao1 estimator, and Recon v2.1 estimates of unobserved clonotypes. Generation probabilities were computed with OLGA for all TCRbeta clonotypes obtained by the gDNA method from a few donors. The table comes from immuneACCESS by way of TCRdb, which keeps in-frame sequences with V and J called. Part of the clones is missing from these tables; in studies checked, under half for an unresolved V gene and the rest for unknown reasons. V and J calls and clone size come straight from that table; D and trimming were deduced from the DNA. For this sample there are roughly 720,000 clones; less than 95% appear just once. Of the sample, 30% to 40% is held by the ten largest clones.

The donors were healthy, HIV-negative adults with no recently reported acute infections or vaccinations. Only Caucasian adults living in Nashville, Tennessee, USA were represented among the donors. CD8 memory samples consisted of magnetically selected CD45RO+ cells combined with CCR7-negative CD45RA+ effector memory (TemRA) cells. Blood was obtained by leukapheresis, after which PBMCs were separated by Ficoll-Histopaque density gradient centrifugation and cryopreserved in liquid nitrogen vapor phase. Analytical flow cytometry was used to check the purity and quantity of each magnetically sorted T cell population. Each sorted fraction had its genomic DNA isolated and then quantified by UV absorbance on a Nanodrop 2000c.

The chain employs TRBV5-1 and TRBJ1-4; a weak D assignment points to TRBD1 (6 bases agree). Sequencing used memory CD8+ T cells from PBMCs. The cell subset or site label corresponds to: CD45RO+ cells pooled with CCR7-negative TemRA cells. The sequence came from a man aged 18 to 30 in good health. Some clones in this sample may be carry-over from other donors' samples. The CDR3 here reads CASSLGYRDPTNEKLFF. The bases read TGCGCCAGCAGCTTGGGCTACAGGGACCCAACTAATGAAAAACTGTTTTTT.